This record looks at one T cell receptor beta chain sequence and its context. The antigen remains undetermined. The data belong to a study of cytomegalovirus exposure and HLA in healthy donors. Points from the study as a whole: According to the study, 150 to 200 TCR beta chains were cytomegalovirus-associated.

It was with 60 Vbeta and 13 Jbeta primers that the PCR ran. TCRdb's copy holds only in-frame clones and misses some; the assay was immunoSEQ multiplex PCR. Of 150,000 to 200,000 clones listed, about four fifths were seen once; the top ten hold roughly 1.5%. CDR3 length: 14 amino acids. Losses at the gene ends were 4 bases for V and 3 bases for J; bases not matched to a gene: 4. Germline V gene sequence: CDR1 SGHTS, CDR2 YDEGEE. Sequencing used PBMCs. The rearrangement uses TRBV5-8 and TRBJ1-2, with 9 bases fitting TRBD1. This clonotype originated in a woman aged 18-29 years in good health and CMV-seronegative. The CDR3 DNA is TGTGCCAGCAGCCCATGGACAGGGGACTATGGCTACACCTTC. Amino acids: CASSPWTGDYGYTF.